The next 29 T cell receptor beta chains were all read from a single sample in a study of early T cells in non-severe SARS-CoV-2 infection (dated by TCRdb to the early 2020s). The library was prepared using 5' RACE. The instrument given in TCRdb is NextSeq 500. The raw public reads went through TCRdb reprocessing: fastp at Q25, MiXCR clone calling, in-frame beta chains kept. For every CDR3 protein sequence, its rows merge into one entry that carries the most common genes and DNA. This sample lists 40,000 to 60,000 distinct CDR3 sequences; 6% to 8% were detected once. Approximately 6.3% of the sample is held by the ten biggest clonotypes. Here the sequenced sample was whole blood, taken at baseline. The receptors derive from an adult who was a healthcare worker with PCR-confirmed SARS-CoV-2 infection or an uninfected control (not recorded which).

CDR3 in DNA: TGTGCCAGCAGCTCAGTGGGGGGACTACCCAAAGAGACCCAGTACTTC. It yields the protein CASSSVGGLPKETQYF. The chain uses TRBV7-8 and TRBJ2-5; 7 bases map to TRBD2. The CDR3 runs to 16 residues. The V gene's germline CDR1 is SGHVS and CDR2 FQNEAQ. Germline trimming cut 4 bases from V and 3 bases from J; bases unmatched to any gene: 11.

This clonotype was recorded many times. CDR3 sequence: CSVEPLAAYNEQFF. The CDR3 DNA follows: TGCAGCGTTGAACCGCTAGCGGCGTACAATGAGCAGTTCTTC. The chain links TRBV29-1 to TRBJ2-1, with 7 bases aligning to TRBD2. The CDR3 length is 14 residues. CDR1 is SQVTM and CDR2 is ANQGSEA in the germline V gene. Losses at the gene ends were 2 bases for V and 4 bases for J; bases not matched to a gene: 5.

This clonotype was detected only a few times. The gene calls are TRBV2 and TRBJ2-3; no reliable D call. The V gene's germline CDR1 is SNHLY and CDR2 FYNNEI. V lost 3 bases, J lost 6 bases, and 10 bases lay in between. This CDR3 has 13 amino acids. The CDR3 protein is CASSDSAADTQYF. The CDR3 DNA sequence: TGTGCCAGCAGTGACTCCGCAGCCGATACGCAGTATTTT.

The rearrangement links TRBV27 to TRBJ1-4; D gene uncertain. Trimming stripped 3 bases from V and 8 bases from J, with 13 bases between. The CDR3 runs 14 residues. Germline V gene lookup returns CDR1 MNHEY and CDR2 SMNVEV (reference sequence). The CDR3 region is CASSLMKGYEKLFF. The CDR3 nucleotides read TGTGCCAGCAGTTTGATGAAGGGATACGAAAAACTGTTTTTT.

V usage is TRBV4-3 and J usage is TRBJ2-3; 12 nucleotides agree with TRBD2. J gave up 3 bases and V 4 bases, and 5 bases lay outside the gene matches. The CDR3 runs to 16 residues. CDR1 and CDR2 (germline): LGHNA, YSLEER. The CDR3 coding sequence is TGCGCCAGCAGCCTTTCCGGGACTAGCGGGACAGATACGCAGTATTTT. It yields the protein CASSLSGTSGTDTQYF.

This clonotype was observed a few times. The rearrangement links TRBV5-4 to TRBJ2-2; TRBD1 is a possible D gene (5 bases). The V gene's germline CDR1 is SGHNT and CDR2 YYREEE (reference sequence). The V and J ends lost 7 bases and 2 bases respectively, with 12 bases between them. This CDR3 spans 14 amino acids. The CDR3 loop reads CASGRQSNTGELFF. In nucleotides, the CDR3 is TGTGCCAGCGGTAGACAGAGCAACACCGGGGAGCTGTTTTTT.

This chain uses TRBV6-5 with TRBJ1-1; D is unclear. V shed 7 bases and J shed 0 bases, with 12 bases lying between them. The CDR3 spans 14 residues. The germline gives CDR1 MNHEY, CDR2 SVGAGI. The CDR3 spells CASNSGVLNTEAFF. The DNA for the CDR3 is TGTGCCAGCAATTCCGGGGTACTGAACACTGAAGCTTTCTTT.

The table lists this clonotype with many counts. The CDR3, as DNA: TGTGCCAGCAGTTACTCGACGTTCGGGGGTACCGGGGAGCTGTTTTTT. Its translation: CASSYSTFGGTGELFF. V is TRBV6-5 and J is TRBJ2-2; a possible D gene is TRBD2 (6 bases). The CDR3 is made up of 16 amino acids. Deletions cut 0 bases from V and 5 bases from J, with 13 bases between. Germline values: CDR1 MNHEY, CDR2 SVGAGI.

The rearrangement uses TRBV12-3 or TRBV12-4 and TRBJ2-5; TRBD2 aligns across 8 bases. V dropped 6 bases and J dropped 5; count of bases not matched to a gene: 8. CDR3 length equals 14 residues. The CDR3 DNA follows: TGTGCCAGCAGCACCGGGACTAGTAGGGAGACCCAGTACTTC. Amino acids: CASSTGTSRETQYF.

V and J are TRBV7-9 and TRBJ2-7; no clear D. V lost 6 bases, J lost 3 bases, and 12 bases lay in between. CDR3 length: 13 residues. Per the germline V gene, CDR1 is SEHNR and CDR2 is FQNEAQ (reference sequence). Here the CDR3 reads CASSWGVGYEQYF. DNA of the CDR3: TGTGCCAGCAGTTGGGGTGTTGGCTACGAGCAGTACTTC.

The chain is built from TRBV28 and TRBJ2-7; tentatively, D is TRBD1 or TRBD2 (6 bases each). Germline values: CDR1 MDHEN, CDR2 SYDVKM. V lost 6 bases, J lost 1 base, and 22 bases lay in between. The CDR3 length is 17 residues. CDR3 region: CASRLGSWTAPSYEQYF. The DNA of the CDR3 is TGTGCCAGCAGACTCGGGAGTTGGACAGCCCCTTCCTACGAGCAGTACTTC.

CDR3 protein: CASSGVSGTGTEAFF. The CDR3 coding sequence is TGCGCCAGCAGTGGGGTCTCCGGGACGGGGACTGAAGCTTTCTTT. J is TRBJ1-1 and V is TRBV10-2, with D tentatively TRBD1 (5 bases). The CDR3 extends over 15 amino acids. From germline, CDR1 is WSHSY and CDR2 SAAADI. Trimming pared 4 bases from V and 5 bases from J, leaving 17 bases between.

In its sample, this clonotype was seen many times. The genes are TRBV28 and TRBJ1-5, with unresolved D. Trimming left V 6 bases short and J 3 bases short, with 12 bases between. Germline lookup yields CDR1 MDHEN and CDR2 SYDVKM. CDR3 length: 14 amino acids. CDR3: CASRLAVPNQPQHF. CDR3 bases: TGTGCCAGCAGGTTGGCCGTCCCCAATCAGCCCCAGCATTTT.

The chain recombines TRBV21-1 with TRBJ2-4. TRBV21-1 is labeled a pseudogene. The CDR3 contains 15 residues. Here the CDR3 reads CASSPLVPAKNIQYF. DNA for the CDR3: TGTGCCAGCAGCCCCTTAGTACCCGCCAAAAACATTCAGTACTTC.

This clonotype came up many times. As DNA, the CDR3 is TGCAGCGTTGGGCAGCCCCCCGAGCAGTACTTC. Amino acids: CSVGQPPEQYF. The chain employs TRBV29-1 and TRBJ2-7; D call uncertain. Germline V gene sequence: CDR1 SQVTM, CDR2 ANQGSEA. This CDR3 is 11 amino acids long. Deletions cut 4 bases from V and 6 bases from J, with 10 bases between.

This clonotype has only a few counts. V is TRBV27 and J is TRBJ1-1, with TRBD1 matching over 7 bases. CDR1 and CDR2 from the germline V gene are MNHEY and SMNVEV (reference sequence). V was clipped by 0 bases and J by 2 bases; unmatched bases: 3. This CDR3 spans 15 amino acids. CDR3 in amino acids: CASSLSRGRNTEAFF. The DNA of the CDR3 is TGTGCCAGCAGTTTATCGAGGGGGCGCAACACTGAAGCTTTCTTT.

This clonotype was detected many times. The chain couples TRBV7-9 to TRBJ2-6; D is perhaps TRBD1 (5 bases). The CDR3 consists of 15 residues. The V end was cut by 6 bases, the J end by 1 base, with 10 bases between. Germline CDR1 reads SEHNR; CDR2 reads FQNEAQ (reference sequence). The CDR3 coding sequence is TGTGCCAGCAGGTCAGACAGATCTGGGGCCAACGTCCTGACTTTC. Translated: CASRSDRSGANVLTF.

This clonotype was recorded many times. This chain connects TRBV11-2 to TRBJ2-1; either TRBD1 or TRBD2 may supply D (5 bases each). Trimming shortened V by 3 bases and J by 4 bases, and 13 bases separated the two germline ends. Germline loops: CDR1 SGHAT, CDR2 FQNNGV. The CDR3 length is 15 residues. The CDR3 bases are TGTGCCAGCAGCTTTGGGGCAGCGGTTTACAATGAGCAGTTCTTC. Translating it yields CASSFGAAVYNEQFF.

The chain employs TRBV14 and TRBJ2-1, with D unclear. The CDR3 loop spans 11 amino acids. The germline CDR1 and CDR2 sequences are SGHDN and FVKESK. The V gene lost 1 base and the J gene lost 10 bases, with 5 bases spanning the gap. The CDR3 nucleotides are TGTGCCAGCAGCCAAGGGTACGAGCAGTTCTTC. It translates to CASSQGYEQFF. Based on the CDR3 plus reference TRBV14 and TRBJ2-1, the full variable domain is EAGVTQFPSHSVIEKGQTVTLRCDPISGHDNLYWYRRVMGKEIKFLLHFVKESKQDESGMPNNRFLAERTGGTYSTLKVQPAELEDSGVYFCASSQGYEQFFGPGTRLTVL.

This clonotype was seen only a few times. V and J are TRBV19 and TRBJ2-7; 9 bases are shared with TRBD2. Germline V gene data show CDR1 as LNHDA and CDR2 as SQIVND (reference sequence). The CDR3 spans 15 residues. V was pared by 5 bases and J by 6 bases, with 11 bases of the junction left unmatched. The CDR3 sequence: CASSDPASGKGEQYF. The CDR3 nucleotides are TGTGCCAGTAGTGATCCGGCTAGCGGGAAGGGCGAGCAGTACTTC. Using reference TRBV19 and TRBJ2-7 for the parts outside the CDR3, the full variable domain is DGGITQSPKYLFRKEGQNVTLSCEQNLNHDAMYWYRQDPGQGLRLIYYSQIVNDFQKGDIAEGYSVSREKKESFPLTVTSAQKNPTAFYLCASSDPASGKGEQYFGPGTRLTVT.

J is TRBJ2-2 and V is TRBV6-4; 9 bases align to TRBD2. Unmatched junction bases numbered 3, after V lost 4 bases and J lost 0 bases. CDR3 size: 16 residues. The germline CDR1 and CDR2 sequences are MRHNA and SNTAGT. CDR3 DNA sequence: TGTGCCAGCAGTGGTTTAGCGGGGGCGAACACCGGGGAGCTGTTTTTT. This encodes CASSGLAGANTGELFF.

This clonotype was counted between two and nine times. The rearrangement joins TRBV5-4 to TRBJ2-3; 8 bases match TRBD2. Germline V gives CDR1 SGHNT, CDR2 YYREEE (reference sequence). With V trimmed by 0 bases and J by 4 bases, 4 bases remained unmatched. The CDR3 totals 15 residues. As DNA, the CDR3 is TGTGCCAGCAGCTTGGGGGGACTAGAATCAGATACGCAGTATTTT. The encoded protein is CASSLGGLESDTQYF.

The gene calls are TRBV28 and TRBJ1-2, with D tentatively TRBD1 (5 bases). Germline values: CDR1 MDHEN, CDR2 SYDVKM. The CDR3 is 17 amino acids. Trimming shortened V by 10 bases and J by 0 bases, and 24 bases separated the two germline ends. CDR3: CAIDEGSGTLANYGYTF. The CDR3 DNA reads as TGTGCCATCGATGAGGGGTCCGGGACCCTGGCTAACTATGGCTACACCTTC.

This clonotype was counted many times. Here the CDR3 reads CASSFQGLGEKLFF. The CDR3 bases are TGTGCCAGCAGTTTCCAGGGGTTAGGGGAAAAACTGTTTTTT. The chain combines TRBV12-3 or TRBV12-4 with TRBJ1-4; perhaps TRBD1 as D (6 bases). The V gene lost 3 bases and the J gene lost 8 bases, with 13 bases spanning the gap. The CDR3 has 14 residues.

The rearrangement joins TRBV7-9 to TRBJ2-7; D might be TRBD1 (6 bases). CDR3 length: 15 amino acids. Germline V gene data show CDR1 as SEHNR and CDR2 as FQNEAQ (reference sequence). V gave up 1 base and J gave up 4 bases, with 14 bases separating them. CDR3 protein: CASSLGGLQGYEQYF. The CDR3 nucleotides are TGTGCCAGCAGCTTAGGGGGCTTACAGGGTTACGAGCAGTACTTC.

This clonotype was counted many times. The V call is TRBV27, the J call TRBJ2-1, with 13 bases that match TRBD2. Per germline, CDR1 MNHEY and CDR2 SMNVEV (reference sequence). There are 22 residues in the CDR3. V lost 6 bases and J lost 1; bases outside the gene matches: 21. The CDR3 sequence is CASSSGGAKLAGGPWSYNEQFF. As DNA, the CDR3 is TGTGCCAGCAGCTCCGGAGGGGCCAAACTAGCGGGAGGGCCTTGGTCCTACAATGAGCAGTTCTTC.

This chain uses TRBV4-1 with TRBJ2-7; D is possibly TRBD1 (5 bases). The V end lost 0 bases, the J end lost 0 bases, and 9 bases lay between the germline ends. There are 15 residues in the CDR3. Germline CDR1 and CDR2: MGHRA and YSYEKL. CDR3 DNA sequence: TGCGCCAGCAGCCAAGATAGGGGCAGCTCCTACGAGCAGTACTTC. It is translated as CASSQDRGSSYEQYF.

V gene TRBV29-1 combines with J gene TRBJ1-2, with 8 bases aligning to TRBD1. CDR1 and CDR2 from the germline V gene are SQVTM and ANQGSEA. This CDR3 has 14 residues. The trim removed 5 bases at V and 5 bases at J, leaving 10 bases unmatched. The CDR3 loop reads CSVTPGQAGYGYTF. CDR3 sequence (DNA): TGCAGCGTTACCCCGGGACAGGCGGGGTATGGCTACACCTTC.

Within the sample, this clonotype is medium-sized. V usage is TRBV24-1 and J usage is TRBJ1-2, with D possibly being TRBD1 (5 bases). Germline V gives CDR1 KGHDR, CDR2 SFDVKD. This CDR3 contains 16 residues. The germline V and J ends were trimmed by 3 bases and 5 bases, with 18 bases remaining between them. The CDR3 sequence is CATSDASSGTAYGYTF. The CDR3 DNA follows: TGTGCCACCAGTGATGCATCTTCTGGGACGGCATATGGCTACACCTTC.